These T cell receptor beta chains were read from a single sample in a study of immune cell composition in non-small cell lung cancer. Produced via immunoSEQ multiplex PCR; TCRdb's table is partial and in-frame only. The table lists 3,200 or so clones, approximately 80% of them singletons. Sequencing was performed on lung tumor tissue. The receptors were gathered from a human donor with non-small cell lung cancer. CDR3s leave out the opening cysteine and the closing phenylalanine or tryptophan.

v_call: TRBV5-1
j_call: TRBJ1-4
cdr3_aa: ASSLGSQNNEKLF

v_call: TRBV5-6
j_call: TRBJ2-1
cdr3_aa: ASSLTSGGSSSYNEQF

v_call: TRBV2
j_call: TRBJ1-6
cdr3_aa: ASRAQGQAYSPLH

v_call: TRBV21-1
j_call: TRBJ2-7
cdr3_aa: ASTYRGRCEQY

v_call: TRBV6-6
j_call: TRBJ1-2
cdr3_aa: ASRIDRGDGYT

v_call: TRBV6-6
j_call: TRBJ1-1
cdr3_aa: ASSSGVTEAF

v_call: TRBV28
j_call: TRBJ2-7
cdr3_aa: ASSLSSRYEQY

v_call: TRBV11-2
j_call: TRBJ2-7
cdr3_aa: ASSLVQNIAYEQY

v_call: TRBV18
j_call: TRBJ2-1
cdr3_aa: ASSPRGQGLHNEQF

v_call: TRBV9
j_call: TRBJ2-3
cdr3_aa: ASSAAPGDPGADTQY